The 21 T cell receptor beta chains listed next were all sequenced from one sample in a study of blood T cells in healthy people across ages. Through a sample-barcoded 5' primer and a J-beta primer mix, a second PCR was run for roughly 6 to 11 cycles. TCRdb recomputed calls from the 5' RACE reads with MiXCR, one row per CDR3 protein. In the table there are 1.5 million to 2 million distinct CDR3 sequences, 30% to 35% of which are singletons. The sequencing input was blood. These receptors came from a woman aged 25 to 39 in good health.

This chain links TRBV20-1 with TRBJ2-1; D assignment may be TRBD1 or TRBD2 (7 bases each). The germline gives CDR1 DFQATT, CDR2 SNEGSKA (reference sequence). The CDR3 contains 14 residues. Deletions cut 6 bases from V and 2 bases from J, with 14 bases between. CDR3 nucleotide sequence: TGCAGTGCAATGGGGGGGACAGCCTACAATGAGCAGTTCTTC. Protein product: CSAMGGTAYNEQFF.

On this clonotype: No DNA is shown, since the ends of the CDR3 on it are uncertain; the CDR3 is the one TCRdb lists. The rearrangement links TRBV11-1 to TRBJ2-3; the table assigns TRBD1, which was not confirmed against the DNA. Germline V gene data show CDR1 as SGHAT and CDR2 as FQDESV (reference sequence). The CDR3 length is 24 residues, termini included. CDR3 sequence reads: CASSLNRAHGYTFGSGTSTDTQYF.

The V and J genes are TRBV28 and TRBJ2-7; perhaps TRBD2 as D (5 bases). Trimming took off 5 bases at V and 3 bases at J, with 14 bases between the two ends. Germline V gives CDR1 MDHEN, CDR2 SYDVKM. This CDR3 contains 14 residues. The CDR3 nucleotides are TGTGCCAGCAGTGAAGGACTTACTTACTACGAGCAGTACTTC. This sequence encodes CASSEGLTYYEQYF.

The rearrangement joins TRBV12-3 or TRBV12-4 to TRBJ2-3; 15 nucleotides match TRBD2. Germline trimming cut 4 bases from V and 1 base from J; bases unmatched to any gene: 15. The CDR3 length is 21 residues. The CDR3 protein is CASSSNRGLAGGRRGTDTQYF. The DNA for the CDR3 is TGTGCCAGCAGTTCTAATCGGGGACTAGCGGGAGGCAGGCGGGGCACAGATACGCAGTATTTT.

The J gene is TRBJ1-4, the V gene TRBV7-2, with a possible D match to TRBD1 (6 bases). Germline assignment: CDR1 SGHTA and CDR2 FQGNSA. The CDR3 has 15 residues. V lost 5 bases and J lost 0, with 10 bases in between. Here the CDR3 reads CASSTQGTTNEKLFF. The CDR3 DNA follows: TGTGCCAGCAGCACTCAGGGGACAACTAATGAAAAACTGTTTTTT.

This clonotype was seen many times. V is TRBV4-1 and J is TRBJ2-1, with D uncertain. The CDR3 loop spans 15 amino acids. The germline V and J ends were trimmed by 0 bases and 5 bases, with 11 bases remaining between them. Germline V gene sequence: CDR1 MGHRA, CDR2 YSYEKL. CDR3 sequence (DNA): TGCGCCAGCAGCCAAGAAACGGCTCTTGACAATGAGCAGTTCTTC. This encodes CASSQETALDNEQFF.

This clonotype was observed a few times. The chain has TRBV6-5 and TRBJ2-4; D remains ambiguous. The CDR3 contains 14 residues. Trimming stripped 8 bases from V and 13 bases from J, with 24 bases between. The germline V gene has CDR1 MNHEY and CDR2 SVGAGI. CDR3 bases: TGTGCCAGCGCTGAACCAGGTACCTCCTACGGGCAGTACTTC. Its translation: CASAEPGTSYGQYF.

The CDR3 region is CSATTGRASIDEQYF. The CDR3 DNA reads as TGCAGTGCTACGACCGGACGGGCCTCGATCGACGAGCAGTACTTC. The chain couples TRBV20-1 to TRBJ2-7; D gene uncertain. V shed 4 bases and J shed 5 bases, with 21 bases lying between them. The CDR3 is 15 residues long. The germline V gene encodes CDR1 DFQATT and CDR2 SNEGSKA (reference sequence).

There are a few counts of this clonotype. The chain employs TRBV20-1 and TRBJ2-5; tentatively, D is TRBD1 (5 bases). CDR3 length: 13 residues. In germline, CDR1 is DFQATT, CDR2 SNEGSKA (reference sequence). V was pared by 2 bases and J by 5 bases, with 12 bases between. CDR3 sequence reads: CSARLDTSETQYF. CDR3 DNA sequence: TGCAGTGCTAGACTGGACACCTCGGAGACCCAGTACTTC.

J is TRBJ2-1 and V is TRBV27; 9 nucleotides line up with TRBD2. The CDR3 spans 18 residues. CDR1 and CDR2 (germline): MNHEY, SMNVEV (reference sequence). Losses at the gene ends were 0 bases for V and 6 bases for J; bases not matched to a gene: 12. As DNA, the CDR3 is TGTGCCAGCAGTTTATCGGGCCCCACGGGACTAGCCGGCAATGAGCAGTTCTTC. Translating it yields CASSLSGPTGLAGNEQFF.

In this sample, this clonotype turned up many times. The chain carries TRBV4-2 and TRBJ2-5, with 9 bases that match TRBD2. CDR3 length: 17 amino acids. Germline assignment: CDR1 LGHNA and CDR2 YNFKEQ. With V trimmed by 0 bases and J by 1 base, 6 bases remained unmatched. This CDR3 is CASSQDRLAGTQETQYF. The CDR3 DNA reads TGTGCCAGCAGCCAAGATCGTCTAGCGGGGACCCAAGAGACCCAGTACTTC.

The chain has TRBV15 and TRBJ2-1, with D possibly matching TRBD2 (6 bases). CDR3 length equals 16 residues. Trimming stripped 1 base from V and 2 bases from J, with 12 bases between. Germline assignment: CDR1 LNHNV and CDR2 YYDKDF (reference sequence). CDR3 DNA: TGTGCCACCAGCAGAGGGAGGGACTCCCCCTACAATGAGCAGTTCTTC. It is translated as CATSRGRDSPYNEQFF.

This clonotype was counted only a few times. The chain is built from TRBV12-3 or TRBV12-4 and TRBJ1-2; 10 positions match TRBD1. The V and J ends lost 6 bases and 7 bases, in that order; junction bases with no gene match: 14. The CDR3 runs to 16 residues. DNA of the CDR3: TGTGCCAGCAGCCAGGGACAGGGGATGGGGACGAGTGGCTACACCTTC. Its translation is CASSQGQGMGTSGYTF.

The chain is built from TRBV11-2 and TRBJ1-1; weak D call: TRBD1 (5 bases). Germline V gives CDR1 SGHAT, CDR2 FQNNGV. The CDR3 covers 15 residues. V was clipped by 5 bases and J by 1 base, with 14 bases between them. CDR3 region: CASSRRGVANTEAFF. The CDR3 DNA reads TGTGCCAGCAGCAGACGGGGGGTTGCGAACACTGAAGCTTTCTTT.

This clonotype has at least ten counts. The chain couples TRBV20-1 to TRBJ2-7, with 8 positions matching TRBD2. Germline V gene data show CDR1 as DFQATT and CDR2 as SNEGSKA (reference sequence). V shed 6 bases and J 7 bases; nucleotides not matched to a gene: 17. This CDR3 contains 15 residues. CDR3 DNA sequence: TGCAGTGCCCTAGAGGACGACGGGGGGGCATGGGAGCAGTACTTC. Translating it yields CSALEDDGGAWEQYF.

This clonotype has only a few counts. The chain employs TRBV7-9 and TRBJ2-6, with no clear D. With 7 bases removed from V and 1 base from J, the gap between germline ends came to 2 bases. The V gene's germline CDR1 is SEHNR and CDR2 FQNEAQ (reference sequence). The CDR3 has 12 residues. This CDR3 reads CASMSGANVLTF. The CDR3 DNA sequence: TGTGCCAGCATGTCTGGGGCCAACGTCCTGACTTTC.

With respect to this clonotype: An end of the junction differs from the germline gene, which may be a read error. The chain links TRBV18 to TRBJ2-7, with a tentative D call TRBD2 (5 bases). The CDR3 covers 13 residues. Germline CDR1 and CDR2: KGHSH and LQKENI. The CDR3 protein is CASSPSESYEQYF. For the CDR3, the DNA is TGTGCCAGCTCACCTAGCGAATCCTATGAGCAGTACTTC.

In DNA form, the CDR3 reads TGTGCCAGCAGCTTAGCCCCCGGCGGCTTATACGAGCAGTACTTC. This encodes CASSLAPGGLYEQYF. The rearrangement links TRBV7-9 to TRBJ2-7; D is unclear. The CDR3 is 15 residues long. Germline V gene sequence: CDR1 SEHNR, CDR2 FQNEAQ (reference sequence). V was trimmed by 0 bases and J by 4 bases, leaving 13 bases between them.

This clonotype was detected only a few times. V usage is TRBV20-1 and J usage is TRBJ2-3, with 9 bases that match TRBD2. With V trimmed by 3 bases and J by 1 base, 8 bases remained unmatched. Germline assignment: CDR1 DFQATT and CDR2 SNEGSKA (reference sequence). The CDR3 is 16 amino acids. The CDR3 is CSARDSLAGRTDTQYF. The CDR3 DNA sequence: TGCAGTGCTAGGGACTCGCTAGCGGGACGCACAGATACGCAGTATTTT.

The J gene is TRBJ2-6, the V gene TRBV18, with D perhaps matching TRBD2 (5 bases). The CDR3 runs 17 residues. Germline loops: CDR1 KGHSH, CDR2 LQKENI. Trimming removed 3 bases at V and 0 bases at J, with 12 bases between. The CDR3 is CASSPGLGSSGANVLTF. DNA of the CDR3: TGTGCCAGCTCACCGGGGTTAGGGAGCTCTGGGGCCAACGTCCTGACTTTC.

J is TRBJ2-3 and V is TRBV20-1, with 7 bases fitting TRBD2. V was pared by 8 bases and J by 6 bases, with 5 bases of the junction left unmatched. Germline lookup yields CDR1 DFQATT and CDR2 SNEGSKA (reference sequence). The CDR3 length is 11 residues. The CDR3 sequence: CSSGVPDTQYF. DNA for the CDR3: TGCAGTAGCGGGGTGCCGGATACGCAGTATTTT.